This TCR beta chain was profiled in a study of response to subunit inactivated influenza vaccine. Germline loops: CDR1 SGHTA, CDR2 FQGNSA. Unmatched junction bases numbered 9, after V lost 5 bases and J lost 10 bases. The CDR3 is 14 amino acids. TCRdb reprocessed the RT-PCR reads via MiXCR and lists one record per CDR3 protein. Altogether about 500,000 distinct CDR3 sequences are present, about 17% being singletons, with the ten largest covering roughly 3.1%. V gene TRBV7-2 combines with J gene TRBJ1-4; TRBD1 matches 8 bases. This TCR was sampled from a man aged 50 to 69 who received an inactivated influenza vaccine. The sample consisted of CD4+ T cells sorted from PBMCs, taken around 2 years after vaccination. The CDR3 coding sequence is TGTGCCAGCAGCGCGGACAGGGCCGGGGGAAAACTGTTTTTT. It codes for CASSADRAGGKLFF. Supplemented by reference TRBV7-2 and TRBJ1-4, the full variable domain reads GAGVSQSPSNKVTEKGKDVELRCDPISGHTALYWYRQSLGQGLEFLIYFQGNSAPDKSGLPSDRFSAERTGGSVSTLTIQRTQQEDSAVYLCASSADRAGGKLFFGSGTQLSVL.